This record looks at one T cell receptor (beta chain) sequence and its context. The V gene's germline CDR1 is SEHNR and CDR2 FQNEAQ (reference sequence). This CDR3 has 12 amino acids. Deletions cut 1 base from V and 6 bases from J, with 7 bases between. The record originates from a study of blood T cell repertoires in COVID-19. The authors' processing: By means of reference gene primer amplification, nucleated cell counts were estimated. Measured with immunoSEQ multiplex PCR; TCRdb has only the in-frame clones, and not every one. D and trimming come from the DNA, and the V and J calls and clone size come from that table. The sample holds 250,000 to 350,000 clones, about 85% seen once.

The sequence was collected from a human donor with COVID-19, enrolled during active disease. The donor label of this sample is uncertain. What was sequenced was peripheral blood. V is TRBV7-9 and J is TRBJ2-7; D is perhaps TRBD2 (5 bases). CDR3 amino acids: CASSLDRGEQYF. CDR3 in DNA: TGTGCCAGCAGCTTAGACCGGGGCGAGCAGTACTTC.